The 23 T cell receptor beta chains listed next were all sequenced from one sample in a study of cytomegalovirus exposure and HLA in healthy donors. Amplification used 60 Vbeta primers and 13 Jbeta primers. Assay used: immunoSEQ multiplex PCR; TCRdb lists only in-frame clones, some missing. The sample yields 35,000 to 45,000 clones, roughly 80% seen once. Sequenced: PBMCs. The receptors here all came from a woman aged 18 to 35 in good health and CMV-seropositive.

This chain links TRBV10-3 with TRBJ2-5; 16 positions agree with TRBD2. V gave up 4 bases and J gave up 6 bases; unmatched junction bases: 17. The germline V gene has CDR1 ENHRY and CDR2 SYGVKD. The CDR3 contains 20 residues. CDR3 sequence (DNA): TGTGCCATCAGTGCCCACCCTGCGGGACTAGCGGGGGGGGCGCGGAAGACCCAGTACTTC. It codes for CAISAHPAGLAGGARKTQYF.

V usage is TRBV5-4 and J usage is TRBJ2-5; weak D call: TRBD1 (6 bases). Germline V gene lookup returns CDR1 SGHNT and CDR2 YYREEE (reference sequence). V lost 3 bases and J lost 1, with 13 bases in between. The CDR3 is 15 amino acids. The CDR3 DNA sequence: TGTGCCAGCAGCTCCGCTCGGACAGTCCAAGAGACCCAGTACTTC. Translated, it gives CASSSARTVQETQYF.

This clone turned up a few times. The chain links TRBV2 to TRBJ2-2, with a weak D call TRBD1 (6 bases). The CDR3 runs to 15 residues. The V and J ends lost 0 bases and 4 bases respectively, with 9 bases between them. Germline-derived CDR1 and CDR2 are SNHLY and FYNNEI. The CDR3 DNA is TGTGCCAGCAGTGAAGCACAGGGTCCCACCGGGGAGCTGTTTTTT. Protein: CASSEAQGPTGELFF.

The rearrangement uses TRBV5-1 and TRBJ1-1, with TRBD1 matching 8 bases. With 2 bases clipped from V and 0 bases from J, the junction kept 3 bases outside the gene matches. Germline V lookup: CDR1 SGHRS, CDR2 YFSETQ. The CDR3 totals 15 residues. DNA for the CDR3: TGCGCCAGCAGCTTTGGGGACAGGATGAACACTGAAGCTTTCTTT. Protein: CASSFGDRMNTEAFF.

The chain links TRBV11-1 to TRBJ2-7; 8 positions match TRBD2. This CDR3 is 15 amino acids long. J gave up 2 bases and V 5 bases, and 8 bases lay outside the gene matches. Germline loops: CDR1 SGHAT, CDR2 FQDESV (reference sequence). CDR3 in amino acids: CASSPGLDPAYEQYF. The CDR3 DNA reads TGTGCCAGCAGCCCGGGACTAGATCCAGCCTACGAGCAGTACTTC. The whole variable domain, remainder taken from reference TRBV11-1 and TRBJ2-7, is EAEVAQSPRYKITEKSQAVAFWCDPISGHATLYWYRQILGQGPELLVQFQDESVVDDSQLPKDRFSAERLKGVDSTLKIQPAELGDSAMYLCASSPGLDPAYEQYFGPGTRLTVT.

The chain uses TRBV7-8 and TRBJ2-5, with 7 bases matching TRBD2. Germline V CDR1 and CDR2: SGHVS, FQNEAQ. Trimming at V came to 2 bases and at J to 4 bases, leaving 7 bases not matched to a gene. The CDR3 has 15 amino acids. This CDR3 reads CASSLSLASGETQYF. CDR3 bases: TGTGCCAGCAGCTTATCTCTTGCTAGCGGAGAGACCCAGTACTTC.

Turning to this clone: Sequence at one end of the junction differs from germline and may be a read error. The chain couples TRBV7-9 to TRBJ1-1; D is unclear. CDR1 SEHNR and CDR2 FQNEAQ come from the germline V gene (reference sequence). The CDR3 loop spans 12 amino acids. In DNA form, the CDR3 reads TGTTCCAGCAGCTTACTCGAGACTGAAGCTTTCTTT. This gives the protein CSSSLLETEAFF.

V and J are TRBV5-4 and TRBJ1-6; D gene unclear. The CDR3 is made up of 14 amino acids. V shed 4 bases and J shed 6 bases, with 11 bases lying between them. From germline, CDR1 is SGHNT and CDR2 YYREEE (reference sequence). The CDR3 protein is CASSEAYVNSPLHF. CDR3 nucleotide sequence: TGTGCCAGCAGCGAAGCCTATGTTAATTCACCCCTCCACTTT.

V and J are TRBV28 and TRBJ2-1; 7 nucleotides line up with TRBD2. The V and J ends lost 7 bases and 2 bases, in that order; junction bases with no gene match: 17. The CDR3 has 18 amino acids. Germline-derived CDR1 and CDR2 are MDHEN and SYDVKM. CDR3 nucleotides: TGTGCCAGCACCCTTCGACGGGAGGCCTCTCGACCCTACAATGAGCAGTTCTTC. Translating it yields CASTLRREASRPYNEQFF.

This clone has just a few counts. The chain couples TRBV4-1 to TRBJ2-3, with 7 bases aligning to TRBD2. V lost 0 bases, J lost 6 bases, and 12 bases stayed unmatched. Looked up from germline, CDR1 is MGHRA and CDR2 is YSYEKL. CDR3 length: 17 residues. The CDR3 DNA follows: TGCGCCAGCAGCCAAGATAGGGGTGCGGGGGTTCGGGATACGCAGTATTTT. Translated, it gives CASSQDRGAGVRDTQYF.

This clone has just one count. The CDR3 spells CAWVQGEHQETQYF. The CDR3 bases are TGTGCCTGGGTACAGGGGGAACACCAAGAGACCCAGTACTTC. The chain links TRBV30 to TRBJ2-5; 8 positions agree with TRBD1. The CDR3 contains 14 residues. The trim removed 5 bases at V and 0 bases at J, leaving 5 bases unmatched. The V gene's germline CDR1 is GTSNPN and CDR2 SVGIG (reference sequence).

This chain joins TRBV19 and TRBJ2-7; 9 bases agree with TRBD2. CDR3 size: 13 residues. CDR1 and CDR2 (germline): LNHDA, SQIVND (reference sequence). V lost 8 bases and J lost 0; bases outside the gene matches: 2. Written as DNA, the CDR3 is TGTGCCAGTGCTAGCGGGGTCTCCTACGAGCAGTACTTC. Its translation is CASASGVSYEQYF.

CDR3 residues: CASSPQRGQGGKLFF. The CDR3 nucleotides are TGTGCCAGCTCACCACAGAGGGGACAGGGAGGAAAACTGTTTTTT. V usage is TRBV18 and J usage is TRBJ1-4; 9 nucleotides align to TRBD1. Trimming removed 1 base from V and 10 bases from J; junction bases left unmatched: 7. The length of the CDR3 is 15 residues. Germline V gene lookup returns CDR1 KGHSH and CDR2 LQKENI.

The V call is TRBV5-1, the J call TRBJ2-7, with D hard to call. The ends were cut back, 0 bases at V and 2 bases at J, with 9 bases in the middle. Germline V gene data show CDR1 as SGHRS and CDR2 as YFSETQ. There are 14 residues in the CDR3. CDR3 sequence (DNA): TGCGCCAGCAGCTTGGCTGGCAGTCCCTACGAGCAGTACTTC. Encoded protein: CASSLAGSPYEQYF.

This clone showed up just a few times. V and J are TRBV2 and TRBJ2-7; 12 nucleotides match TRBD2. V lost 6 bases to trimming and J lost 6 bases; unmatched junction nucleotides: 3. CDR3 length: 13 residues. Per germline, CDR1 SNHLY and CDR2 FYNNEI. This chain's CDR3 is CASRGLAGIEQYF. In nucleotides, the CDR3 is TGTGCCAGCAGAGGACTAGCGGGAATCGAGCAGTACTTC.

The rearrangement links TRBV11-2 to TRBJ2-1, with 14 bases matching TRBD2. Germline CDR1 reads SGHAT; CDR2 reads FQNNGV. The CDR3 consists of 14 residues. The junction had 2 bases not matched to a gene; V was cut back by 4 bases and J by 9 bases. CDR3 bases: TGTGCCAGCAGCTGGGGGACTAGCGGGGGTGAGCAGTTCTTC. Its translation is CASSWGTSGGEQFF.

The chain couples TRBV6-6 to TRBJ2-7; 10 nucleotides line up with TRBD2. Germline CDR1 reads MNHNY; CDR2 reads SVGAGI (reference sequence). Losses at the gene ends were 4 bases for V and 2 bases for J; bases not matched to a gene: 5. This CDR3 region has 15 residues. The CDR3 here is CASSFTSGATYEQYF. The CDR3 nucleotides read TGTGCCAGCAGTTTCACTAGCGGGGCCACCTACGAGCAGTACTTC.

This clone was counted a single time. The rearrangement links TRBV7-3 to TRBJ1-2; TRBD1 agrees at 9 bases. V shed 5 bases and J 6 bases; nucleotides not matched to a gene: 7. Per germline, CDR1 SGHTA and CDR2 FQGTGA. The CDR3 is 14 amino acids. The CDR3 bases are TGTGCCAGCAGCCCGTCGACAGGGGGAGATGGCTACACCTTC. Amino acids: CASSPSTGGDGYTF.

The CDR3: CATSSRLAAGDTQYF. The CDR3 coding sequence is TGTGCCACCAGCAGTAGGCTAGCGGCGGGAGATACGCAGTATTTT. The chain employs TRBV15 and TRBJ2-3, with TRBD2 matching 7 bases. Trimming cost V 3 bases and J 5 bases; bases outside gene matches: 8. From germline, CDR1 is LNHNV and CDR2 YYDKDF (reference sequence). There are 15 residues in the CDR3.

This clone was picked up one time. The chain employs TRBV10-3 and TRBJ1-6, with D possibly matching TRBD1 (6 bases). The CDR3 contains 18 residues. Trimming left V 4 bases short and J 6 bases short, with 22 bases between. Germline CDR1 reads ENHRY; CDR2 reads SYGVKD. CDR3 sequence: CAISGHPGGALGNSPLHF. The CDR3 DNA reads as TGTGCCATCAGTGGACACCCGGGGGGCGCCCTCGGTAATTCACCCCTCCACTTT.

The V and J genes are TRBV5-1 and TRBJ1-1; D possibly corresponds to TRBD1 (5 bases). V lost 4 bases to trimming and J lost 4 bases, with 14 bases between them. The CDR3 has 14 residues. The germline V gene encodes CDR1 SGHRS and CDR2 YFSETQ. The CDR3 protein is CASSAYLGVTEAFF. The CDR3 DNA is TGCGCCAGCAGCGCCTACCTAGGGGTCACTGAAGCTTTCTTT.

This chain links TRBV19 with TRBJ1-1, with TRBD1 matching over 7 bases. Germline V gene data show CDR1 as LNHDA and CDR2 as SQIVND (reference sequence). With 11 bases clipped from V and 4 bases from J, the junction kept 13 bases outside the gene matches. The CDR3 extends over 14 amino acids. The CDR3 region is CAASKQGLRTEAFF. In DNA form, the CDR3 reads TGTGCCGCAAGTAAACAGGGGCTACGCACTGAAGCTTTCTTT.

The chain carries TRBV5-1 and TRBJ2-3; D perhaps matches TRBD2 (5 bases). The V gene lost 7 bases and the J gene lost 6 bases, with 15 bases spanning the gap. The CDR3 covers 13 residues. CDR1 is SGHRS, CDR2 YFSETQ, per germline. The CDR3, as DNA: TGCGCCAGCCACTCGGAGGTAGTTGATACGCAGTATTTT. This translates into CASHSEVVDTQYF. The variable domain in full, with the rest retrieved from reference TRBV5-1 and TRBJ2-3, is KAGVTQTPRYLIKTRGQQVTLSCSPISGHRSVSWYQQTPGQGLQFLFEYFSETQRNKGNFPGRFSGRQFSNSRSEMNVSTLELGDSALYLCASHSEVVDTQYFGPGTRLTVL.